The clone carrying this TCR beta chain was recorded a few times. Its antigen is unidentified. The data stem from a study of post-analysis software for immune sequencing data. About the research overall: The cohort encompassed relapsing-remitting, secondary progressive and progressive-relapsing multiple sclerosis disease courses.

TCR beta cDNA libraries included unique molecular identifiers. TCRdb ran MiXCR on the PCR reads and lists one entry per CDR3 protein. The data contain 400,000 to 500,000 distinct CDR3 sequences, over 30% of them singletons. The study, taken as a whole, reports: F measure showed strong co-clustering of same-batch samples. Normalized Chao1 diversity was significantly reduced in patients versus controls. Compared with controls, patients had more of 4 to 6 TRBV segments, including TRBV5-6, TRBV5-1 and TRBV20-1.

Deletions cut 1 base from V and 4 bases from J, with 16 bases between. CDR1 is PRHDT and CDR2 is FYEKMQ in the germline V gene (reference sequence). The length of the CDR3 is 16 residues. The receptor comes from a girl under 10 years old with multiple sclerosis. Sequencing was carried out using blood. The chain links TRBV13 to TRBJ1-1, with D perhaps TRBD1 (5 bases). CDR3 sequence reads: CASSLEGTPRTTEAFF. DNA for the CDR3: TGTGCCAGCAGCTTAGAGGGGACGCCGCGTACCACTGAAGCTTTCTTT.